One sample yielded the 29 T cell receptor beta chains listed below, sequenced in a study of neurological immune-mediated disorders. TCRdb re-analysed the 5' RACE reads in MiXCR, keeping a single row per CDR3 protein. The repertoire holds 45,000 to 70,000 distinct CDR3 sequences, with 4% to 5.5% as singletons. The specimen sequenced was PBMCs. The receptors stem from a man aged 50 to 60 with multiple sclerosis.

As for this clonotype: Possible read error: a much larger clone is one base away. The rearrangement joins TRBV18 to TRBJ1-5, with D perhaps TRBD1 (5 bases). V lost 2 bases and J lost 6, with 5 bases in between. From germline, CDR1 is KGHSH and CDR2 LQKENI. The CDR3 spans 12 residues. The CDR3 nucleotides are TGTGCCAGCTCACCAACAGGTCAGCCCCAGCATTTT. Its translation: CASSPTGQPQHF.

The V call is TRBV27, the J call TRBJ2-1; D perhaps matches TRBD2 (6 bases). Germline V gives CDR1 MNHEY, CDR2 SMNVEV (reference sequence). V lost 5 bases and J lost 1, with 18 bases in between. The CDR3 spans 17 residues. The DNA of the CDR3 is TGTGCCAGCAGTCCCTCACTGGGCGGGATTTCCTACAATGAGCAGTTCTTC. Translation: CASSPSLGGISYNEQFF.

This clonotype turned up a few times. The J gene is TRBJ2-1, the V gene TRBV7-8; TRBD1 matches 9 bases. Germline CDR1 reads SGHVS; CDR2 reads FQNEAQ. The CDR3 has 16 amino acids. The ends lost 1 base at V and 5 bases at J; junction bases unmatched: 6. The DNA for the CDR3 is TGTGCCAGCAGCTTAGGGGGGGACAGGGCTAACAATGAGCAGTTCTTC. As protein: CASSLGGDRANNEQFF.

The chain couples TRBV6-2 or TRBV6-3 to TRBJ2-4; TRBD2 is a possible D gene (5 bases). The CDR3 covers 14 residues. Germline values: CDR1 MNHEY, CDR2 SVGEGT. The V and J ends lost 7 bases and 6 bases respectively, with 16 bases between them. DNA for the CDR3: TGTGCCAGCATTGGACTCCGCCAAGGAAACATTCAGTACTTC. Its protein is CASIGLRQGNIQYF.

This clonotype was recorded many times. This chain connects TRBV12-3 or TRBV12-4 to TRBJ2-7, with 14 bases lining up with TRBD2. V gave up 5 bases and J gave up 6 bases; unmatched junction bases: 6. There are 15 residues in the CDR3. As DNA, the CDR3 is TGTGCCAGCAGTCCTGGAGGACTAGCGGGAGGCGAGCAGTACTTC. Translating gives CASSPGGLAGGEQYF.

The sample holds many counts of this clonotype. CDR3 region: CSADLLVGSYEQYF. CDR3 DNA sequence: TGCAGTGCCGATCTGTTGGTAGGTAGCTACGAGCAGTACTTC. The chain has TRBV20-1 and TRBJ2-7, with D unresolved. This CDR3 is 14 amino acids long. Trimming took 6 bases from V and 3 from J, leaving 18 bases between them. The germline V gene encodes CDR1 DFQATT and CDR2 SNEGSKA (reference sequence).

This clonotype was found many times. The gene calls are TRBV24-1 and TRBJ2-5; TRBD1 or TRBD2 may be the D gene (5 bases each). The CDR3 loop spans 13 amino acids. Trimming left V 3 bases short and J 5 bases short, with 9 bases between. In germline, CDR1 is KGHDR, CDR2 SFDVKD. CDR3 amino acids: CATSDGGLETQYF. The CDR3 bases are TGTGCCACCAGTGATGGGGGTTTGGAGACCCAGTACTTC.

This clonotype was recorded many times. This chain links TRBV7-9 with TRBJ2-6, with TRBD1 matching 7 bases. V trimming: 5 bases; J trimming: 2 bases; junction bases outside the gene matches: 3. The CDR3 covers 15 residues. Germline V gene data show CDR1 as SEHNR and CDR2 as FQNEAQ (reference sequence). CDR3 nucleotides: TGTGCCAGCAGCGGAGGACAGGCTGGGGCCAACGTCCTGACTTTC. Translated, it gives CASSGGQAGANVLTF.

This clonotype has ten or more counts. The CDR3 loop is CASSYREGYTEAFF. CDR3 sequence (DNA): TGTGCCAGCAGTTACAGGGAGGGGTACACTGAAGCTTTCTTT. This chain uses TRBV3-1 with TRBJ1-1, with D possibly matching TRBD1 (6 bases). This CDR3 is built from 14 residues. Germline values: CDR1 LGHDT, CDR2 YNNKEL (reference sequence). V was cut by 6 bases and J by 3 bases, with 14 bases left in between.

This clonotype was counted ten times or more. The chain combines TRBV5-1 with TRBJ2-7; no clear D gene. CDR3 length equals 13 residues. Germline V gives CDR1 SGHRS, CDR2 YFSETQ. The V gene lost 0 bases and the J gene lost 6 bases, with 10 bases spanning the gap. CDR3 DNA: TGCGCCAGCAGCTTGGCCCCCGGATCCGAGCAGTACTTC. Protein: CASSLAPGSEQYF.

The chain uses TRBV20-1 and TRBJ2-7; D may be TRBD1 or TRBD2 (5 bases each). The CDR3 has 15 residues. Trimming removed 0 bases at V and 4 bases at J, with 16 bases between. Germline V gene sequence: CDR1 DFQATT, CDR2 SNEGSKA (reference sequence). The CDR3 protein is CSARDLPGTGYEQYF. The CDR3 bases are TGCAGTGCTAGAGATCTACCAGGGACGGGGTACGAGCAGTACTTC.

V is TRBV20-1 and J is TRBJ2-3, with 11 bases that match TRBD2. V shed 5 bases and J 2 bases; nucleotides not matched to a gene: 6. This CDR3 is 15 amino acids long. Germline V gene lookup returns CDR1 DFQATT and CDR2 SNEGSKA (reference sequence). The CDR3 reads CSAATTSGVTDTQYF. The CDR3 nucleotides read TGCAGTGCTGCAACGACTAGCGGGGTCACAGATACGCAGTATTTT.

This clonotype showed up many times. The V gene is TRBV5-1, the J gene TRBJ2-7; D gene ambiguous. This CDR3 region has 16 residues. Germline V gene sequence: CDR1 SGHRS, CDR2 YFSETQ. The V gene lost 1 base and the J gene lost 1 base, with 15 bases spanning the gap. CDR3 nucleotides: TGCGCCAGCAGCTTGTGGGTCGAATCGAAATCCTACGAGCAGTACTTC. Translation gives CASSLWVESKSYEQYF.

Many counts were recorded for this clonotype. This CDR3 reads CSAAVAGRLRAQYF. The DNA for the CDR3 is TGCAGTGCCGCGGTGGCAGGGCGATTACGAGCGCAGTACTTC. The rearrangement uses TRBV20-1 and TRBJ2-7; a weak D match, TRBD1 (5 bases). The CDR3 totals 14 residues. Germline loops: CDR1 DFQATT, CDR2 SNEGSKA (reference sequence). Trimming removed 6 bases at V and 9 bases at J, with 24 bases between.

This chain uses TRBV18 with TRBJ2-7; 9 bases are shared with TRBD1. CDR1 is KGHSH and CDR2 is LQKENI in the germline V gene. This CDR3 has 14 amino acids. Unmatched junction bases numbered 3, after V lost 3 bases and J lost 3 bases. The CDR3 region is CASSPPGQGYEQYF. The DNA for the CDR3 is TGTGCCAGCTCACCCCCGGGACAGGGCTACGAGCAGTACTTC.

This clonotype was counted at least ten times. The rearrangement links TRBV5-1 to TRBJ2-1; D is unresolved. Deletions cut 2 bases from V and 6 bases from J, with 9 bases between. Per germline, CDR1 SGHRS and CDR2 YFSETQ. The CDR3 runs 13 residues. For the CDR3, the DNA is TGCGCCAGCAGCTTCGACCCTAGCAATGAGCAGTTCTTC. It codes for CASSFDPSNEQFF.

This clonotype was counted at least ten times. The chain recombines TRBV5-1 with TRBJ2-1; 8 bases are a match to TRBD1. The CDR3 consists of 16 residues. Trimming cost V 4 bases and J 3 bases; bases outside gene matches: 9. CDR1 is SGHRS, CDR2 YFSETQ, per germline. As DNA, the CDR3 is TGCGCCAGCAGCGATGCCGGGACAGGTCTCTACAATGAGCAGTTCTTC. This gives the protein CASSDAGTGLYNEQFF.

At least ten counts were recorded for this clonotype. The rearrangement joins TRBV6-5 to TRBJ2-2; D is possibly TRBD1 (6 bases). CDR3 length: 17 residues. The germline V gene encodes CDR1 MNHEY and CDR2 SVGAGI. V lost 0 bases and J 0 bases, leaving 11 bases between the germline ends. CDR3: CASSYSGTGPNTGELFF. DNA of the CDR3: TGTGCCAGCAGTTACTCGGGTACAGGGCCGAACACCGGGGAGCTGTTTTTT.

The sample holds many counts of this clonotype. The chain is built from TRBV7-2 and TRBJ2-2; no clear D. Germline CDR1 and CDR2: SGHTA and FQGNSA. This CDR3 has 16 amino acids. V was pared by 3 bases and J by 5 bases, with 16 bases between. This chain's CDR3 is CASSFRSGSRTGELFF. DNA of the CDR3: TGTGCCAGCAGCTTTCGGTCAGGCTCGAGGACCGGGGAGCTGTTTTTT.

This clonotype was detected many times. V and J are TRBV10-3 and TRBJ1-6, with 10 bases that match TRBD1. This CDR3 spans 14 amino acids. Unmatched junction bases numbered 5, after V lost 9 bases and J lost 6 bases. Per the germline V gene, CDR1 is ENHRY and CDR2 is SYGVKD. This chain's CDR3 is CAISGTGVNSPLHF. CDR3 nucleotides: TGTGCCATTTCCGGGACAGGGGTTAATTCACCCCTCCACTTT.

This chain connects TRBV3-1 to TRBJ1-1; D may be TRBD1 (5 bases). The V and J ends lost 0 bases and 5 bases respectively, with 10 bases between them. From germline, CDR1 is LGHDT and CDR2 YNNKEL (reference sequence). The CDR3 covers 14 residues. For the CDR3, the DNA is TGTGCCAGCAGCCAAGAGGGGGTAGGGACTGAAGCTTTCTTT. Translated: CASSQEGVGTEAFF. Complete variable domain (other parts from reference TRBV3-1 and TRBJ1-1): DTAVSQTPKYLVTQMGNDKSIKCEQNLGHDTMYWYKQDSKKFLKIMFSYNNKELIINETVPNRFSPKSPDKAHLNLHINSLELGDSAVYFCASSQEGVGTEAFFGQGTRLTVV.

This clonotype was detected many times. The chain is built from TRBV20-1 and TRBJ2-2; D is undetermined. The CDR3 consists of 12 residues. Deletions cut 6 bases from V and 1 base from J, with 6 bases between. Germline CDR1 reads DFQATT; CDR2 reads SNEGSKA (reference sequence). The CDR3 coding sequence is TGCAGTGCCATCGAGAACACCGGGGAGCTGTTTTTT. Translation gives CSAIENTGELFF.

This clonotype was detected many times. CDR3 sequence: CASSMEFGYTF. CDR3 in DNA: TGTGCCAGCAGCATGGAGTTTGGCTACACCTTC. This rearrangement joins TRBV5-5 to TRBJ1-2; D gene uncertain. Germline V CDR1 and CDR2: SGHKS, YYEKEE (reference sequence). Deletions cut 4 bases from V and 7 bases from J, with 8 bases between. CDR3 length: 11 residues.

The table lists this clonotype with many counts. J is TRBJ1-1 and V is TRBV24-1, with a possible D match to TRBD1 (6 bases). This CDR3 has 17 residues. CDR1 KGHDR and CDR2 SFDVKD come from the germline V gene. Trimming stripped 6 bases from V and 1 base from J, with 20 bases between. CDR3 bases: TGTGCCACCAGTTCGGGGCAGGGGCCGGGATGGAACACTGAAGCTTTCTTT. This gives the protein CATSSGQGPGWNTEAFF.

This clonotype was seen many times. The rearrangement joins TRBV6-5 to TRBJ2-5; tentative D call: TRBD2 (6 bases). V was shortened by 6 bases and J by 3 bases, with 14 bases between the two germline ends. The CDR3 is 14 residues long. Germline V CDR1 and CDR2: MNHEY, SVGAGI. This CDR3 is CASSPAGREETQYF. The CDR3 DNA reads TGTGCCAGCAGCCCCGCGGGAAGAGAAGAGACCCAGTACTTC.

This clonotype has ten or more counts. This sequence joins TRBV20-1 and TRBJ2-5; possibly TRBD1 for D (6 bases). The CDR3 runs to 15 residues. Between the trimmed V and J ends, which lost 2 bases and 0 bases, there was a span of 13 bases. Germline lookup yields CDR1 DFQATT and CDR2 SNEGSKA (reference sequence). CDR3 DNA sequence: TGCAGTGCTAGAAAGGAACAGGGCTACCAAGAGACCCAGTACTTC. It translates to CSARKEQGYQETQYF.

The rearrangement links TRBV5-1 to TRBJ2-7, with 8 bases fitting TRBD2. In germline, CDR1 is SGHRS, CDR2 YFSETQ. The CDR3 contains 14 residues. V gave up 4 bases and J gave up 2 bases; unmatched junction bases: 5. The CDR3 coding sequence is TGCGCCAGCAGCGATAGCGGGGCGACCTACGAGCAGTACTTC. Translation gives CASSDSGATYEQYF.

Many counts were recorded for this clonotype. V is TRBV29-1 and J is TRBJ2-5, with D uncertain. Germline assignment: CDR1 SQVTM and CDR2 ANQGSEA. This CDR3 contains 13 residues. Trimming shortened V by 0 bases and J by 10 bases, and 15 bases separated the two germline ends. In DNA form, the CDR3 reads TGCAGCGTTGAAGATCGGTCCCTACCTGGCCAGTACTTC. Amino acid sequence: CSVEDRSLPGQYF.

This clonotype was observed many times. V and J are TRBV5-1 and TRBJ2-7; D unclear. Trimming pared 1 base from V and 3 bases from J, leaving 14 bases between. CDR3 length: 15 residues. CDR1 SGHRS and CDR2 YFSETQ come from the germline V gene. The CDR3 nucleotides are TGCGCCAGCAGCTTGTGGGCGATGGCCAACTACGAGCAGTACTTC. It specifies CASSLWAMANYEQYF.